The present T cell receptor (beta chain) was sequenced within a study of OX40 agonist ivuxolimab in advanced cancers. Overall study context: Intravenous ivuxolimab at 0.01 to 10 mg/kg was given to patients every 2 weeks. Dose-escalation subjects each had hepatocellular carcinoma, melanoma, renal cell or head and neck cancer. Findings of the study overall: In the expanded peripheral T cells, antigen specificity was never determined.

The CDR3 runs to 14 residues. CDR1 LNHDA and CDR2 SQIVND come from the germline V gene (reference sequence). The V and J ends lost 9 bases and 2 bases, in that order; junction bases with no gene match: 6. Sequencing was performed with immunoSEQ multiplex PCR; in TCRdb, only in-frame clones are kept and a portion is missing. The sample holds about 76,000 clones, 65% to 90% seen once. Points on this clone: Its cognate antigen is unknown.

The clonotype originates from an adult with an advanced solid tumor such as melanoma, head and neck, liver or kidney cancer. The specimen comprised CD4+ or CD8+ T cells sorted from blood, sampled in a trial of the OX40 agonist ivuxolimab. V is TRBV19 and J is TRBJ2-5; 10 nucleotides match TRBD1. The chain's CDR3 is CASRDRGPQETQYF. The CDR3 coding sequence is TGTGCCAGCAGGGACAGGGGACCACAAGAGACCCAGTACTTC.